This TCR beta chain stems from a study of T cell responses to AZD1222 COVID-19 vaccine. Study-level results: Donors, mostly white British, included more females; clonal diversity was possibly underestimated.

Germline CDR1 reads MNHEY; CDR2 reads SVGEGT. CDR3 length equals 14 residues. Trimming took 5 bases from V and 8 from J; bases not matched to a gene: 4. Libraries were prepared by immunoSEQ multiplex PCR; TCRdb keeps only in-frame clonotypes and omits some of them. The data contain 95,000 to 100,000 clones, approximately 86% of them singletons. As for this clone: Its cognate antigen is unknown.

This TCR derives from an adult in good health. The source material was peripheral blood, sampled on day 0 of AZD1222 vaccination. This chain connects TRBV6-2 or TRBV6-3 to TRBJ2-1, with TRBD2 matching 12 bases. The CDR3 sequence: CASSLLAGGDEQFF. The CDR3 bases are TGTGCCAGCAGTCTACTAGCGGGAGGTGATGAGCAGTTCTTC.